One sample yielded the 10 T cell receptor beta chains listed below, sequenced in a study of beta chain features in type 1 diabetes. Study-wide points: Moderate yet significant TCRB CDR3 shortening was seen in Type 1 diabetes patients in all four CD4+ subsets.

What these receptors recognize is not known. The whole isolated RNA underwent reverse transcription, so sequencing captured expressed TCRB transcripts. Clones were sequenced by immunoSEQ multiplex PCR, and TCRdb holds only the in-frame ones, with some missing. The sample consists of fewer than 300,000 clones, approximately 20% of them appearing once. Sequenced: naive CD4+ T cells from blood. Source of these receptors: a woman in her 40s with type 1 diabetes.

The sample holds a few counts of this clone. The chain employs TRBV7-3 and TRBJ1-5; unclear D gene. There are 13 residues in the CDR3. Germline V gene data show CDR1 as SGHTA and CDR2 as FQGTGA. Trimming removed 3 bases at V and 5 bases at J, with 8 bases between. CDR3 loop: CASSLGVDQPQHF. In DNA, the CDR3 is TGTGCCAGCAGCTTGGGAGTTGATCAGCCCCAGCATTTT.

This clone was observed a handful of times. The CDR3: CSVDRGGTFEAFF. The CDR3 DNA reads as TGCAGCGTTGACCGGGGGGGGACCTTTGAAGCTTTCTTT. V usage is TRBV29-1 and J usage is TRBJ1-1; perhaps TRBD1 as D (5 bases). The CDR3 contains 13 residues. The V and J ends lost 3 bases and 7 bases respectively, with 15 bases between them. Germline V lookup: CDR1 SQVTM, CDR2 ANQGSEA.

This chain connects TRBV29-1 to TRBJ2-7; D perhaps matches TRBD2 (7 bases). This CDR3 is 14 amino acids long. The V and J ends lost 1 base and 6 bases respectively, with 16 bases between them. Germline CDR1 reads SQVTM; CDR2 reads ANQGSEA. The CDR3 DNA reads TGCAGCGTTGAAGGGGCGAGGGAGGGGGGCGAGCAGTACTTC. Its translation is CSVEGAREGGEQYF.

This rearrangement joins TRBV11-2 to TRBJ2-1, with TRBD2 matching over 8 bases. The V and J ends lost 1 base and 9 bases, in that order; junction bases with no gene match: 5. This CDR3 has 14 residues. CDR1 and CDR2 from the germline V gene are SGHAT and FQNNGV. The CDR3, as DNA: TGTGCCAGCAGCTTAGGGCGGGAGGAGGGTGAGCAGTTCTTC. Translation gives CASSLGREEGEQFF.

The chain links TRBV5-1 to TRBJ2-5; D might be TRBD1 (5 bases). This CDR3 contains 15 residues. V was cut by 5 bases and J by 5 bases, with 19 bases left in between. Germline V gene lookup returns CDR1 SGHRS and CDR2 YFSETQ. This CDR3 is CASRLQVLNGETQYF. DNA of the CDR3: TGCGCCAGCAGACTACAGGTTCTTAACGGGGAGACCCAGTACTTC.

This chain uses TRBV9 with TRBJ2-1, with D possibly being TRBD2 (6 bases). CDR3 size: 13 residues. Germline V gives CDR1 SGDLS, CDR2 YYNGEE. Trimming removed 0 bases at V and 5 bases at J, with 6 bases between. The CDR3 DNA follows: TGTGCCAGCAGCGTAGGGAGGGACAATGAGCAGTTCTTC. This translates into CASSVGRDNEQFF. The whole variable domain, remainder taken from reference TRBV9 and TRBJ2-1, is DSGVTQTPKHLITATGQRVTLRCSPRSGDLSVYWYQQSLDQGLQFLIQYYNGEERAKGNILERFSAQQFPDLHSELNLSSLELGDSALYFCASSVGRDNEQFFGPGTRLTVL.

The J gene is TRBJ2-6, the V gene TRBV7-3, with 7 bases identical to TRBD1. With V trimmed by 3 bases and J by 0 bases, 2 bases remained unmatched. The CDR3 covers 16 residues. In germline, CDR1 is SGHTA, CDR2 FQGTGA. CDR3 residues: CASSFRDSSGANVLTF. The CDR3 DNA follows: TGTGCCAGCAGCTTCCGGGACAGCTCTGGGGCCAACGTCCTGACTTTC.

The V and J genes are TRBV7-3 and TRBJ1-2, with 9 nucleotides matching TRBD1. Per germline, CDR1 SGHTA and CDR2 FQGTGA. This CDR3 region has 17 residues. The V gene end was trimmed by 5 bases and the J gene end by 5 bases; junction bases not matched to a gene: 15. The CDR3, as DNA: TGTGCCAGCAGCCCGGGACAGGGCAAGGCGGGGACTTATGGCTACACCTTC. The encoded protein is CASSPGQGKAGTYGYTF.

There are a few counts of this clone. The chain has TRBV30 and TRBJ1-1, with 11 bases matching TRBD1. The CDR3 length is 14 residues. Trimming took 4 bases from V and 1 from J; bases not matched to a gene: 2. Germline V gene sequence: CDR1 GTSNPN, CDR2 SVGIG (reference sequence). CDR3 nucleotide sequence: TGTGCCTGGACCGGACAGGGGGCGAACACTGAAGCTTTCTTT. Translated: CAWTGQGANTEAFF.

The gene calls are TRBV9 and TRBJ1-2; TRBD1 might be the D (6 bases). The V end was cut by 7 bases, the J end by 4 bases, with 14 bases between. The CDR3 has 13 residues. Germline CDR1 and CDR2: SGDLS and YYNGEE. The CDR3 spells CASGGGVSYGYTF. CDR3 nucleotide sequence: TGTGCCAGCGGGGGGGGCGTATCCTATGGCTACACCTTC. Drawing the rest from reference TRBV9 and TRBJ1-2, the complete variable domain is DSGVTQTPKHLITATGQRVTLRCSPRSGDLSVYWYQQSLDQGLQFLIQYYNGEERAKGNILERFSAQQFPDLHSELNLSSLELGDSALYFCASGGGVSYGYTFGSGTRLTVV.